Following are 25 T cell receptor beta chains from one sample sequenced in a study of blood T cell repertoires in COVID-19. Sequenced by immunoSEQ multiplex PCR; TCRdb stores in-frame clones only, minus some. Of fewer than 140,000 clones detected, 65% to 75% appear once; the ten largest clones hold 0.9%. The specimen sequenced was peripheral blood. The receptors were sampled from a human donor with acute or convalescent COVID-19. The donor label of this sample is uncertain.

This rearrangement joins TRBV10-2 to TRBJ2-7; TRBD2 might be the D (5 bases). V was shortened by 6 bases and J by 6 bases, with 12 bases between the two germline ends. Germline values: CDR1 WSHSY, CDR2 SAAADI. This CDR3 has 12 residues. The CDR3 sequence is CASRETGFEQYF. The CDR3 DNA reads as TGCGCCAGCAGAGAAACGGGGTTCGAGCAGTACTTC.

The V call is TRBV2, the J call TRBJ2-1; 9 nucleotides align to TRBD1. The CDR3 totals 13 residues. Germline V gene lookup returns CDR1 SNHLY and CDR2 FYNNEI. Trimming took 7 bases from V and 5 from J; bases not matched to a gene: 3. This chain's CDR3 is CASTGQGHNEQFF. The CDR3 nucleotides are TGTGCCAGCACGGGACAGGGCCACAATGAGCAGTTCTTC.

This chain joins TRBV6-6 and TRBJ1-2, with D maybe TRBD1 (6 bases). Germline V CDR1 and CDR2: MNHNY, SVGAGI (reference sequence). With 4 bases removed from V and 8 bases from J, the gap between germline ends came to 11 bases. This CDR3 comprises 12 residues. The CDR3 reads CASSFNREGYTF. For the CDR3, the DNA is TGTGCCAGCAGTTTCAACAGGGAAGGCTACACCTTC.

The chain employs TRBV18 and TRBJ2-3; 9 nucleotides match TRBD1. V gave up 2 bases and J gave up 5 bases; unmatched junction bases: 14. The CDR3 length is 18 residues. In germline, CDR1 is KGHSH, CDR2 LQKENI. This CDR3 reads CASSPLRVGGQGIDTQYF. The CDR3, as DNA: TGTGCCAGCTCACCATTGAGAGTCGGCGGACAGGGGATAGATACGCAGTATTTT.

The rearrangement uses TRBV6-5 and TRBJ1-2, with 7 nucleotides matching TRBD1. The CDR3 runs 13 residues. V was pared by 7 bases and J by 8 bases, with 10 bases of the junction left unmatched. Looked up from germline, CDR1 is MNHEY and CDR2 is SVGAGI. The CDR3 is CASNPTGMEGYTF. In DNA form, the CDR3 reads TGTGCCAGCAACCCGACAGGGATGGAAGGCTACACCTTC.

This clone was observed a single time. The V gene is TRBV6-5, the J gene TRBJ2-4, with 9 bases fitting TRBD1. The CDR3 spans 14 residues. Germline V CDR1 and CDR2: MNHEY, SVGAGI. The trim removed 8 bases at V and 7 bases at J, leaving 9 bases unmatched. CDR3 protein: CASGEQGAGNIQYF. CDR3 nucleotides: TGTGCCAGCGGCGAACAGGGGGCCGGGAACATTCAGTACTTC.

The gene calls are TRBV19 and TRBJ1-2; 7 nucleotides align to TRBD1. Losses at the gene ends were 5 bases for V and 7 bases for J; bases not matched to a gene: 4. The V gene's germline CDR1 is LNHDA and CDR2 SQIVND (reference sequence). This CDR3 spans 12 amino acids. CDR3 sequence: CASSPTGFGYTF. The CDR3 nucleotides read TGTGCCAGTAGTCCGACAGGGTTTGGCTACACCTTC.

Of note for this clone: This sequence may be a read error, since a much larger clone differs from it by one base. Other DNA sequences from this sample encode an identical CDR3 as well. J is TRBJ2-5 and V is TRBV4-1; tentatively, D is TRBD2 (6 bases). Trimming pared 3 bases from V and 4 bases from J, leaving 9 bases between. The CDR3 runs 13 residues. Germline V gives CDR1 MGHRA, CDR2 YSYEKL. The CDR3 nucleotides read TGCGCCAGCAGCCAGTGGAGGGGAGAGACCCAGTACTTC. Translated: CASSQWRGETQYF.

This clone was seen ten or more times. The rearrangement links TRBV10-3 to TRBJ2-3; D perhaps matches TRBD2 (5 bases). Trimming left V 4 bases short and J 0 bases short, with 11 bases between. CDR1 and CDR2 from the germline V gene are ENHRY and SYGVKD. The CDR3 has 15 residues. As DNA, the CDR3 is TGTGCCATCAGTGGACTATCTACTAGCACAGATACGCAGTATTTT. Translating it yields CAISGLSTSTDTQYF.

The gene calls are TRBV5-5 and TRBJ1-2; 7 bases line up with TRBD1. The CDR3 consists of 15 residues. After removal of 2 bases from V and 7 bases from J, the junction contained 11 bases not matched to a gene. Germline CDR1 SGHKS, CDR2 YYEKEE (reference sequence). CDR3 amino acids: CASSFTTKGAFGYTF. For the CDR3, the DNA is TGTGCCAGCAGCTTTACGACTAAGGGGGCGTTTGGCTACACCTTC. Full variable domain (rest looked up from reference TRBV5-5 and TRBJ1-2): DAGVTQSPTHLIKTRGQQVTLRCSPISGHKSVSWYQQVLGQGPQFIFQYYEKEERGRGNFPDRFSARQFPNYSSELNVNALLLGDSALYLCASSFTTKGAFGYTFGSGTRLTVV.

The V call is TRBV6-1, the J call TRBJ1-1; D possibly corresponds to TRBD1 (6 bases). CDR1 is MNHNS and CDR2 is SASEGT in the germline V gene. V lost 4 bases and J lost 5, with 20 bases in between. CDR3 length: 16 residues. The CDR3 protein is CASSVWGGGMGTEAFF. In DNA form, the CDR3 reads TGTGCCAGCAGTGTTTGGGGAGGGGGAATGGGGACTGAAGCTTTCTTT.

This chain links TRBV28 with TRBJ1-2, with a tentative D call TRBD1 (5 bases). The CDR3 contains 14 residues. Trimming removed 6 bases from V and 1 base from J, with 12 bases in between. From germline, CDR1 is MDHEN and CDR2 SYDVKM. The CDR3 reads CASRQGTVNYGYTF. The CDR3 coding sequence is TGTGCCAGCAGGCAGGGCACCGTTAACTATGGCTACACCTTC.

The chain combines TRBV9 with TRBJ1-6; 9 nucleotides agree with TRBD1. The V and J ends lost 2 bases and 10 bases, in that order; junction bases with no gene match: 7. CDR3 length equals 15 residues. Germline CDR1 is SGDLS and CDR2 is YYNGEE. The CDR3 DNA follows: TGTGCCAGCAGCGTTAGGGGACAGGGAGGATCACCCCTCCACTTT. It specifies CASSVRGQGGSPLHF. Together with reference TRBV9 and TRBJ1-6, the CDR3 gives the full variable domain: DSGVTQTPKHLITATGQRVTLRCSPRSGDLSVYWYQQSLDQGLQFLIQYYNGEERAKGNILERFSAQQFPDLHSELNLSSLELGDSALYFCASSVRGQGGSPLHFGNGTRLTVT.

The chain recombines TRBV5-1 with TRBJ1-1; D might be TRBD1 (5 bases). The V gene's germline CDR1 is SGHRS and CDR2 YFSETQ. CDR3 length: 12 residues. The ends were cut back, 4 bases at V and 8 bases at J, with 12 bases in the middle. CDR3 nucleotide sequence: TGCGCCAGCAGCACCCAGGGTGCCGAAGCTTTCTTT. This encodes CASSTQGAEAFF.

The chain combines TRBV18 with TRBJ1-5; 7 bases line up with TRBD1. The CDR3 has 14 residues. Losses at the gene ends were 5 bases for V and 4 bases for J; bases not matched to a gene: 5. Germline V lookup: CDR1 KGHSH, CDR2 LQKENI. This CDR3 reads CASSLGQQNQPQHF. For the CDR3, the DNA is TGTGCCAGCTCATTGGGACAGCAGAATCAGCCCCAGCATTTT.

The genes are TRBV5-1 and TRBJ2-1, with D unclear. Germline assignment: CDR1 SGHRS and CDR2 YFSETQ. This CDR3 is built from 14 residues. Trimming took 6 bases from V and 5 from J, leaving 15 bases between them. CDR3 in DNA: TGCGCCAGCATCCGAGGCAGTACCGACAATGAGCAGTTCTTC. Protein: CASIRGSTDNEQFF.

The chain combines TRBV28 with TRBJ1-4; no firm D call. This CDR3 is built from 16 residues. Deletions cut 6 bases from V and 3 bases from J, with 17 bases between. Germline loops: CDR1 MDHEN, CDR2 SYDVKM. The CDR3 DNA is TGTGCCAGCAGCCTTACTCCAGGTTCCCCTAATGAAAAACTGTTTTTT. Protein sequence: CASSLTPGSPNEKLFF. The entire variable domain, with the rest obtained from reference TRBV28 and TRBJ1-4, is as follows: DVKVTQSSRYLVKRTGEKVFLECVQDMDHENMFWYRQDPGLGLRLIYFSYDVKMKEKGDIPEGYSVSREKKERFSLILESASTNQTSMYLCASSLTPGSPNEKLFFGSGTQLSVL.

As to this clone: Being one base from a much bigger clone, this may be a read error. The chain couples TRBV2 to TRBJ1-5, with D possibly TRBD1 on 5 matching bases. Looked up from germline, CDR1 is SNHLY and CDR2 is FYNNEI. The CDR3 runs to 13 residues. V was trimmed by 8 bases and J by 0 bases, leaving 8 bases between them. CDR3 nucleotides: TGTGCCAGCGGAGGGGATAGCAATCAGCCCCAGCATTTT. It encodes CASGGDSNQPQHF. The full variable domain, completed using reference TRBV2 and TRBJ1-5, is EPEVTQTPSHQVTQMGQEVILRCVPISNHLYFYWYRQILGQKVEFLVSFYNNEISEKSEIFDDQFSVERPDGSNFTLKIRSTKLEDSAMYFCASGGDSNQPQHFGDGTRLSIL.

The count of this clone is one. This chain uses TRBV4-1 with TRBJ1-2; weak D call: TRBD1 (5 bases). CDR1 and CDR2 (germline): MGHRA, YSYEKL. The V end was cut by 3 bases, the J end by 4 bases, with 15 bases between. CDR3 length equals 15 residues. CDR3 residues: CASSQGGVGSYGYTF. The CDR3 region has the DNA TGCGCCAGCAGCCAGGGGGGGGTTGGCAGCTATGGCTACACCTTC.

The genes are TRBV4-2 and TRBJ2-7, with a possible D match to TRBD2 (5 bases). The CDR3 is 15 amino acids. Germline loops: CDR1 LGHNA, CDR2 YNFKEQ. V shed 1 base and J shed 3 bases, with 13 bases lying between them. The DNA of the CDR3 is TGTGCCAGCAGCCAAGCCCCTAGCCCCTACTACGAGCAGTACGTC. Amino acids: CASSQAPSPYYEQYV.

In its sample, this clone is medium-sized. The rearrangement links TRBV2 to TRBJ1-1; D is ambiguous. CDR1 and CDR2 from the germline V gene are SNHLY and FYNNEI. The V and J ends lost 6 bases and 0 bases respectively, with 8 bases between them. There are 13 residues in the CDR3. Here the CDR3 DNA reads TGTGCCAGCAGCCTTACTATGAACACTGAAGCTTTCTTT. Amino acid sequence: CASSLTMNTEAFF.

The chain employs TRBV3-1 (or the pseudogene TRBV3-2) and TRBJ2-3; TRBD2 matches 12 bases. This CDR3 contains 18 residues. Germline V gene lookup returns CDR1 LGHDT and CDR2 YNNKEL (reference sequence). V trimming: 1 base; J trimming: 2 bases; junction bases outside the gene matches: 7. The CDR3 DNA reads as TGTGCCAGCAGCCAAGGTTTGCTAGCGGGGGGGCCCACAGATACGCAGTATTTT. Its protein product is CASSQGLLAGGPTDTQYF.

This chain connects TRBV6-6 to TRBJ1-5, with TRBD1 matching 7 bases. Germline CDR1 and CDR2: MNHNY and SVGAGI (reference sequence). The CDR3 runs to 18 residues. Germline trimming cut 5 bases from V and 6 bases from J; bases unmatched to any gene: 19. The CDR3 sequence: CASSREAHGTGVGQPQHF. In DNA form, the CDR3 reads TGTGCCAGCAGTCGTGAAGCGCACGGTACAGGGGTGGGTCAGCCCCAGCATTTT.

The CDR3 DNA is TGTGCCAGCAGCTGGACGGGGGGCCCCTACGAGCAGTACGTC. Amino acid sequence: CASSWTGGPYEQYV. The chain couples TRBV5-6 to TRBJ2-7; possibly TRBD2 for D (7 bases). Deletions cut 3 bases from V and 2 bases from J, with 12 bases between. Per the germline V gene, CDR1 is SGHDT and CDR2 is YYEEEE. This CDR3 contains 14 residues.

V is TRBV5-4 and J is TRBJ1-6, with TRBD1 identical over 8 bases. Germline V gives CDR1 SGHNT, CDR2 YYREEE (reference sequence). The CDR3 runs to 15 residues. V was pared by 4 bases and J by 8 bases, with 8 bases of the junction left unmatched. CDR3 in DNA: TGTGCCAGCAGCCAACAGGGGGGGTTTTATTCACCCCTCCACTTT. Its translation: CASSQQGGFYSPLHF. Full variable domain (remainder filled in from reference TRBV5-4 and TRBJ1-6): ETGVTQSPTHLIKTRGQQVTLRCSSQSGHNTVSWYQQALGQGPQFIFQYYREEENGRGNFPPRFSGLQFPNYSSELNVNALELDDSALYLCASSQQGGFYSPLHFGNGTRLTVT.